This TCR beta chain is from a study of T cell responses to AZD1222 COVID-19 vaccine. Study results and limitations: Donor demographics were predominantly white British with a female majority; clonal diversity may be underestimated.

This clone was detected once. Its antigen is unknown. Produced via immunoSEQ multiplex PCR; TCRdb's table is partial and in-frame only. The data contain about 140,000 clones, 90% of them singletons. The specimen comprised peripheral blood, sampled on day 0 of AZD1222 vaccination. The receptor was derived from an adult in good health.

Here the CDR3 reads CASAHEDRSNTEAFF. DNA of the CDR3: TGTGCCAGTGCACACGAGGACAGGTCGAACACTGAAGCTTTCTTT. The gene calls are TRBV19 and TRBJ1-1; 7 bases are a match to TRBD1. Per germline, CDR1 LNHDA and CDR2 SQIVND (reference sequence). The CDR3 is 15 residues long. V lost 8 bases to trimming and J lost 1 base; unmatched junction nucleotides: 10.